This T cell receptor (beta chain) appears in the sequencing data of a study of T-cell memory formation after mild COVID-19 (dated by TCRdb to the early 2020s). About the investigation overall: TCR sequence clusters from the two donors were found to be largely donor specific. T-cell clones expanding and contracting after mild COVID-19 in a couple of donors were tracked by longitudinal TCRalpha and TCRbeta repertoire sequencing. Two young, previously healthy adult volunteers made up the cohort, one male and one female.

Sequencing was carried out with an Illumina NovaSeq 6000. Using 5'RACE with constant-segment primers, TCRalpha and TCRbeta cDNA libraries were constructed, with sample barcodes and unique molecular identifiers added in the process. RNA was extracted from every sample with Trizol reagent. Amplification of the libraries took two PCR steps, and the second step added a second sample barcode plus Illumina TruSeq adapters. The libraries were sequenced on an Illumina NovaSeq using 2 x 150 bp paired-end reads. Regarding the original processing steps: Reads were demultiplexed and collapsed into UMI-guided consensus sequences with migec v1.2.7. Using mixcr v2.1.11, UMI consensuses were aligned to TRA and TRB V and J templates and then assembled into clonotypes. Expanded or contracted clonotypes were those called significant by both edgeR and NoisET, with noise models trained on biological replicates. edgeR calls used a false discovery rate-adjusted p below 0.01 and a log2 fold-change threshold of 1. As an exploratory analysis of dynamics, max-normalized trajectories of the 1000 most abundant clonotypes were examined by PCA with hierarchical clustering. Separately sequenced CD4+ and CD8+ repertoires were used to assign a CD4 or CD8 phenotype to each responding clone. Through fastp at Q25 and MiXCR, TCRdb rebuilt clones from the public reads, retaining in-frame beta chains. Rows merge per CDR3 protein into single entries with the most common DNA and genes. V and J calls and clone size were set by TCRdb, not the authors. The sample yields tens of thousands of distinct CDR3 sequences; approximately 15% were counted once. The leading ten clones occupy 31% of the sample.

The paper's findings and limits, for the study overall: SARS-CoV-2 specificity was not confirmed for the second-wave clones peaking on day 37. Only a couple of mild cases were covered by the study, and larger cohorts that include severe cases with pre-infection samples were considered necessary. Clones that contracted from day 15 to 85 showed balanced CD4/CD8 phenotypes, whereas a second wave of clones that expanded from day 15 to 37 leaned towards CD4+. Contracting CD4+ clones turned up mainly in the CM and EM memory subsets, whereas EMRA was where CD8+ clones were enriched. Some responding clones were detected in pre-infection memory, suggesting pre-existing cross-reactive memory T cells joined the SARS-CoV-2 response.

Ficoll-Paque density gradient centrifugation was the method used to isolate PBMCs. Note on this clonotype: What antigen it recognizes has not been identified. No base quality values were provided; no much bigger clone lies one nucleotide off.

CDR1 LNHDA and CDR2 SQIVND are derived from the germline V gene (reference sequence). Trimming costs V 8 bases and J 0 bases, and their ends lie 11 bases apart. The CDR3 holds 13 amino acids from the cysteine to the phenylalanine. The read is trimmed to its CDR3 DNA, 39 bases read in frame from base 1. The specimen sequenced was PBMCs or a T cell subset sorted from them (not recorded which). The receptor chain draws on TRBV19 and TRBJ2-7; possibly the D gene is TRBD1, per 7 matching bases. The sequence came from an adult woman who had mild COVID-19 (a few samples of this study predate the infection). The sample titles of this study are shuffled in the database, so cell type and time point are left out; the donor was told from shared clones. The bases are TGTGCCAGTGGGCAGGGGGGCTCCTACGAGCAGTACTTC. It codes for CASGQGGSYEQYF.